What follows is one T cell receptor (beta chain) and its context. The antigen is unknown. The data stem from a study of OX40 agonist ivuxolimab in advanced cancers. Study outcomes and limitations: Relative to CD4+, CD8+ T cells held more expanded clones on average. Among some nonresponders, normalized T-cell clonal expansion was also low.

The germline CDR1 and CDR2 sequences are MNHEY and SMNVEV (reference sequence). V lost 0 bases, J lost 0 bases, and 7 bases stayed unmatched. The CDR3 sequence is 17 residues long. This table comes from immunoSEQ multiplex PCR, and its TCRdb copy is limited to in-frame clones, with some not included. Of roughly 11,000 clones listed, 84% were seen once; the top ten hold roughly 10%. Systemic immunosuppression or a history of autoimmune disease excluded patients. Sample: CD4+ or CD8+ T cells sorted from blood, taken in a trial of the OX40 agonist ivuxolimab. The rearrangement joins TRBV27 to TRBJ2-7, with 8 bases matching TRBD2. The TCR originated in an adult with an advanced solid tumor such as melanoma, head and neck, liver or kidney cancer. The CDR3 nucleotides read TGTGCCAGCAGTTTATCCAAAAGCGGGGGTAGCTCCTACGAGCAGTACTTC. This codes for CASSLSKSGGSSYEQYF.